These T cell receptor beta chains were read from a single sample in a study of regulatory T cells in long-lasting Graves disease. TCRdb re-analysed the multiplex PCR reads in MiXCR, keeping a single row per CDR3 protein. The data show about 540,000 distinct CDR3 sequences, roughly 13% seen once. This same sample was also taken into another study, of T cells in Graves' hyperthyroidism and ophthalmopathy.

Specimen: peripheral blood mononuclear cells (PBMCs), collected at new diagnosis, from a patient treated with antithyroid drugs. These receptors originate from a man aged 25-45 years with Graves disease. CDR3s include the opening cysteine and the closing phenylalanine or tryptophan. D genes are given only for firm matches. Size is omitted from some rows. Given values are once, few, many or a class for expanded clones.

CDR3aa	CDR3nt	abundance	v_gene	j_gene	d_gene
CASSFGAFMNTEAFF	TGTGCCAGCAGTTTCGGAGCTTTCATGAACACTGAAGCTTTCTTT	many	TRBV27	TRBJ1-1	-
CASSFLAGSSSGANVLTF	TGCGCCAGCAGCTTTTTAGCGGGAAGCAGCTCTGGGGCCAACGTCCTGACTTTC	-	TRBV5-1	TRBJ2-6	TRBD2
CASSLGGRIQETQYF	TGTGCCAGCAGCTTGGGCGGGAGAATCCAAGAGACCCAGTACTTC	many	TRBV7-8	TRBJ2-5	TRBD2
CASSLLTLAGANVLTF	TGTGCCAGCAGCTTGTTAACTCTTGCTGGGGCCAACGTCCTGACTTTC	-	TRBV5-5	TRBJ2-6	-
CASSPRGRDPAEKLFF	TGTGCCAGCAGCCCTCGTGGCCGGGATCCTGCTGAAAAACTGTTTTTT	once	TRBV5-6	TRBJ1-4	-
CASKGGGETQYF	TGTGCCAGCAAGGGTGGAGGGGAGACCCAGTACTTC	many	TRBV2	TRBJ2-5	-
CASSQRGGYTQYF	TGTGCCAGCAGCCAAAGGGGTGGTTATACGCAGTATTTT	-	TRBV7-2	TRBJ2-3	-
CASSGTGSYNEQFF	TGTGCCAGTTCCGGGACAGGGTCCTACAATGAGCAGTTCTTC	many	TRBV11-3	TRBJ2-1	TRBD1
CASTGTGGGYEQYF	TGTGCCAGCACCGGGACAGGGGGAGGGTACGAGCAGTACTTC	many	TRBV27	TRBJ2-7	TRBD1
CASSLPRRTGILSNYGYTF	TGTGCCAGCAGCTTACCCCGACGGACAGGGATCCTTTCTAACTATGGCTACACCTTC	few	TRBV11-2	TRBJ1-2	TRBD1
CSAPIGASGQETQYF	TGCAGTGCTCCTATTGGGGCTAGCGGCCAAGAGACCCAGTACTTC	many	TRBV20-1	TRBJ2-5	TRBD2
CSGREGSGEQYF	TGTTCGGGACGGGAGGGCTCGGGCGAGCAGTACTTC	many	TRBV20-1	TRBJ2-7	TRBD2
CSARDLGGYEQFF	TGCAGTGCTAGAGATCTAGGTGGCTATGAGCAGTTCTTC	-	TRBV20-1	TRBJ2-1	-
CSLVTGEPNIQYF	TGCAGCTTGGTGACAGGGGAGCCAAACATTCAGTACTTC	many	TRBV29-1	TRBJ2-4	TRBD1
CASRTKAATPLHF	TGTGCCAGCAGGACCAAGGCCGCGACACCCCTCCACTTT	many	TRBV2	TRBJ1-6	-
CSGGTYPYNEQFF	TGCAGCGGCGGGACTTACCCCTACAATGAGCAGTTCTTC	many	TRBV29-1	TRBJ2-1	-